This TCR beta chain was documented in a study of T cell responses to AZD1222 COVID-19 vaccine. The germline CDR1 and CDR2 sequences are MNHEY and SVGAGI. The CDR3 is made up of 15 amino acids. V lost 0 bases and J 3 bases, leaving 12 bases between the germline ends. Sequenced by immunoSEQ multiplex PCR; TCRdb stores in-frame clones only, minus some. The sample consists of 130,000 or so clones, more than 85% of them appearing once. This clone appeared a few times. The starting material was peripheral blood, obtained 28 days after the second AZD1222 dose. This chain links TRBV6-5 with TRBJ2-7; D might be TRBD1 (5 bases). This TCR came from an adult who received the AZD1222 COVID-19 vaccine. This CDR3 is CASSYSSLGLYEQYF. CDR3 sequence (DNA): TGTGCCAGCAGTTACTCTTCTTTGGGGCTCTACGAGCAGTACTTC.